A single sample is the source of the 32 T cell receptor beta chains below, sequenced in a study of tumor-infiltrating lymphocytes in primary liver carcinoma. A primer matching the constant region was used to make TCR beta cDNA from about 500 ng of total RNA. Three-round nested multiplex PCR performed with slightly modified ARM-PCR produced the TCR beta libraries. The opening two PCR rounds, roughly 11 cycles each, paired TRBV1-TRBV30 forward primers with a C-beta reverse primer. A single record per CDR3 protein comes from TCRdb applying MiXCR to the multiplex PCR reads. The sample yields 330,000 or so distinct CDR3 sequences, around 60% seen once. Unsorted whole blood supplied the RNA, and germline DNA was extracted too. Source material: peripheral blood. Receptors were obtained from a man aged 35 to 55 with primary liver carcinoma and hepatitis B virus infection.

The genes are TRBV6-1 and TRBJ2-7, with TRBD2 matching over 9 bases. This CDR3 spans 15 amino acids. With 3 bases clipped from V and 0 bases from J, the junction kept 3 bases outside the gene matches. Germline V gene lookup returns CDR1 MNHNS and CDR2 SASEGT. This chain's CDR3 is CASSDAGGSSYEQYF. The CDR3 bases are TGTGCCAGCAGTGATGCGGGAGGGTCCTCCTACGAGCAGTACTTC.

Remarks on this clonotype: A read error may explain this, as a much larger clone is one base away. This chain connects TRBV29-1 to TRBJ2-5, with D perhaps matching TRBD1 (6 bases). CDR1 is SQVTM and CDR2 is ANQGSEA in the germline V gene. Between the trimmed V and J ends, which lost 7 bases and 5 bases, there was a span of 20 bases. This CDR3 contains 14 residues. The CDR3 is CSAERAGVGETQYF. The CDR3, as DNA: TGCAGCGCCGAACGGGCAGGGGTGGGGGAGACCCAGTACTTC.

This clonotype was picked up many times. The rearrangement links TRBV4-1 to TRBJ2-3; 11 bases align to TRBD2. J was trimmed by 1 base and V by 3 bases; bases with no gene match: 3. Germline assignment: CDR1 MGHRA and CDR2 YSYEKL. The CDR3 sequence is 16 residues long. The CDR3 reads CASSHPLAGGTDTQYF. The CDR3 nucleotides are TGCGCCAGCAGCCATCCACTAGCGGGGGGCACAGATACGCAGTATTTT.

This chain links TRBV19 with TRBJ2-5; 10 positions agree with TRBD2. This CDR3 comprises 14 residues. V lost 4 bases to trimming and J lost 4 bases; unmatched junction nucleotides: 3. Germline V gives CDR1 LNHDA, CDR2 SQIVND (reference sequence). This CDR3 is CASSTSGRVETQYF. CDR3 DNA sequence: TGTGCCAGTAGTACCAGCGGGAGGGTAGAGACCCAGTACTTC. The full variable domain, its missing parts supplied by reference TRBV19 and TRBJ2-5, is DGGITQSPKYLFRKEGQNVTLSCEQNLNHDAMYWYRQDPGQGLRLIYYSQIVNDFQKGDIAEGYSVSREKKESFPLTVTSAQKNPTAFYLCASSTSGRVETQYFGPGTRLLVL.

Comment on this clonotype: Just one base apart from a much larger clone, this may be a read error. CDR3 residues: CASSHAVARLNYGYTF. The CDR3, as DNA: TGTGCCAGCAGTCACGCAGTAGCCAGACTTAACTATGGCTACACCTTC. V is TRBV6-1 and J is TRBJ1-2; D is ambiguous. V was shortened by 5 bases and J by 1 base, with 17 bases between the two germline ends. This CDR3 has 16 residues. Per germline, CDR1 MNHNS and CDR2 SASEGT.

In this sample, this clonotype turned up a few times. One base away lies a much larger clone, so this may be a sequencing read error. The chain joins TRBV6-5 to TRBJ1-1; tentatively, D is TRBD1 (6 bases). This CDR3 comprises 16 residues. The germline V and J ends were trimmed by 5 bases and 9 bases, with 25 bases remaining between them. Looked up from germline, CDR1 is MNHEY and CDR2 is SVGAGI. The CDR3 region has the DNA TGTGCCAGCAGTCCCAAACGACAGGCCCCTAGGCCTAAAGCTTTCTTT. Its protein is CASSPKRQAPRPKAFF.

As to this clonotype: The junction departs from the called germline gene at one end, perhaps through a read error. The chain couples TRBV11-2 to TRBJ2-7; TRBD1 matches at 7 bases. Per the germline V gene, CDR1 is SGHAT and CDR2 is FQNNGV. The CDR3 extends over 14 amino acids. In DNA form, the CDR3 reads TGTACCAGCAGCCTAACAGGGGCCTACCACGAGCAGTACTTC. Translated, it gives CTSSLTGAYHEQYF. Based on the CDR3 plus reference TRBV11-2 and TRBJ2-7, the full variable domain is EAGVAQSPRYKIIEKRQSVAFWCNPISGHATLYWYQQILGQGPKLLIQFQNNGVVDDSQLPKDRFSAERLKGVDSTLKIQPAKLEDSAVYLCTSSLTGAYHEQYFGPGTRLTVT.

Of note for this clonotype: The junction and the germline gene differ at one end; a read error may be behind it. The V call is TRBV29-1, the J call TRBJ2-3, with a tentative D call TRBD2 (5 bases). The CDR3 has 14 residues. The germline V gene has CDR1 SQVTM and CDR2 ANQGSEA. In nucleotides, the CDR3 is TGCAGCCTTGGGAAAATAGGGAGCACAGATACACAGTATTTT. Its protein is CSLGKIGSTDTQYF.

This clonotype appeared a few times. The V and J genes are TRBV11-1 and TRBJ2-4, with 10 bases aligning to TRBD2. V dropped 3 bases and J dropped 2; count of bases not matched to a gene: 7. Per germline, CDR1 SGHAT and CDR2 FQDESV (reference sequence). CDR3 size: 17 residues. In DNA form, the CDR3 reads TGTGCCAGCAGCTTTCTCGGGACTAGCGTGACCAAAAACATTCAGTACTTC. This codes for CASSFLGTSVTKNIQYF.

Notes on this clonotype: A junction boundary mismatches the germline segment, possibly from a read error. This chain uses TRBV11-2 with TRBJ2-7, with 7 bases aligning to TRBD1. Germline lookup yields CDR1 SGHAT and CDR2 FQNNGV. This CDR3 region has 16 residues. In DNA form, the CDR3 reads TGTACCAGCAGCTCCGGGACAGCTCTCTTCTCCTACGAGCAGTACTTC. Translated: CTSSSGTALFSYEQYF.

This clonotype came up a few times. A read error may be the cause here, since a much bigger clone is one base away. The chain employs TRBV6-1 and TRBJ2-1; either TRBD1 or TRBD2 may supply D (5 bases each). From germline, CDR1 is MNHNS and CDR2 SASEGT. The CDR3 is made up of 14 amino acids. CDR3 DNA sequence: TGTGCCAGCAGTGAAAGGGACGGAAACAATGAGCAGCTCTTC. It is translated as CASSERDGNNEQLF.

Many counts were recorded for this clonotype. The V gene is TRBV13, the J gene TRBJ2-4; no clear D. This CDR3 has 13 amino acids. Germline values: CDR1 PRHDT, CDR2 FYEKMQ (reference sequence). V was cut by 4 bases and J by 9 bases, with 13 bases left in between. CDR3 nucleotides: TGTGCCAGCAGCTCCCTGGCTCTGGGCATTCAGTACTTC. Translated, it gives CASSSLALGIQYF.

This chain links TRBV28 with TRBJ2-3; 7 bases agree with TRBD1. Germline CDR1 and CDR2: MDHEN and SYDVKM. The CDR3 sequence is 13 residues long. V dropped 4 bases and J dropped 5; count of bases not matched to a gene: 3. CDR3: CASSSPGGDTQYF. In DNA, the CDR3 is TGTGCCAGCAGTTCACCAGGGGGAGATACGCAGTATTTT.

This clonotype showed up just once. One end of the junction is discordant with germline, which a read error may explain. The V gene is TRBV6-5, the J gene TRBJ2-7, with 7 bases matching TRBD2. Germline V CDR1 and CDR2: MNHEY, SVGAGI. The CDR3 covers 16 residues. The CDR3 protein is CASSYLRGGSTYEQYF. The CDR3, as DNA: TGTGCCAGTAGTTATTTGAGAGGCGGGAGTACCTACGAGCAGTACTTC.

The V call is TRBV5-1, the J call TRBJ2-5, with 7 bases aligning to TRBD2. CDR1 SGHRS and CDR2 YFSETQ come from the germline V gene. There are 16 residues in the CDR3. This CDR3 reads CANSLFAGERQETQYF. Here the CDR3 DNA reads TGCGCTAACAGCTTGTTTGCGGGGGAAAGGCAAGAGACCCAGTACTTC.

This clonotype was counted many times. The V call is TRBV6-5, the J call TRBJ2-7, with D uncertain. V gave up 0 bases and J gave up 4 bases, with 22 bases separating them. This CDR3 comprises 18 residues. Germline CDR1 MNHEY, CDR2 SVGAGI. CDR3 sequence (DNA): TGTGCCAGCAGTTACTCTGGAAGTTCTTTAGAAATGCCTTACGAGCAGTACTTC. Its translation: CASSYSGSSLEMPYEQYF.

Concerning this clonotype: A clone one base away is much larger, so this may be a read error. J is TRBJ2-7 and V is TRBV6-6; perhaps D is TRBD1 or TRBD2 (6 bases each). Germline loops: CDR1 MNHNY, CDR2 SVGAGI (reference sequence). Trimming cost V 11 bases and J 4 bases, with 18 bases left between them. This CDR3 has 13 amino acids. CDR3 loop: CACWRGERYEQYF. The DNA for the CDR3 is TGTGCCTGCTGGAGGGGGGAACGATACGAGCAGTACTTC.

This clonotype was seen at least ten times. The gene calls are TRBV5-4 and TRBJ2-3; D is ambiguous. Trimming stripped 0 bases from V and 3 bases from J, with 8 bases between. From germline, CDR1 is SGHNT and CDR2 YYREEE (reference sequence). The CDR3 extends over 14 amino acids. In nucleotides, the CDR3 is TGTGCCAGCAGCTTGGAGCAACCTACAGATACGCAGTATTTT. Protein: CASSLEQPTDTQYF.

This clonotype was found a few times. The rearrangement joins TRBV6-1 to TRBJ1-4; tentative D call: TRBD1 (6 bases). Per the germline V gene, CDR1 is MNHNS and CDR2 is SASEGT. With 5 bases removed from V and 4 bases from J, the gap between germline ends came to 14 bases. This CDR3 has 15 residues. The CDR3 is CASSIGQWGNEKLFF. The CDR3 coding sequence is TGTGCCAGCAGTATCGGACAGTGGGGTAATGAAAAACTGTTTTTT.

A note on this clonotype: Its ends do not fully match the called genes, so a read error is possible. The chain has TRBV11-2 and TRBJ2-2; a possible D gene is TRBD2 (6 bases). Germline-derived CDR1 and CDR2 are SGHAT and FQNNGV. CDR3 length: 14 amino acids. DNA for the CDR3: TGTACCAACAGCCGCCGGGGGAACACCGGGGCGCTGTTTTTT. Translated: CTNSRRGNTGALFF. Drawing the rest from reference TRBV11-2 and TRBJ2-2, the complete variable domain is EAGVAQSPRYKIIEKRQSVAFWCNPISGHATLYWYQQILGQGPKLLIQFQNNGVVDDSQLPKDRFSAERLKGVDSTLKIQPAKLEDSAVYLCTNSRRGNTGALFFGEGSRLTVL.

A note on this clonotype: This clone may be a read error of a much larger clone one base away. DNA of the CDR3: TGTGCCAGCAATTACGCCGCTAGCGGGTTAACGGACGAGCAGTACTTC. This sequence encodes CASNYAASGLTDEQYF. The chain is built from TRBV6-2 or TRBV6-3 and TRBJ2-7, with 8 bases that match TRBD2. Germline-derived CDR1 and CDR2 are MNHEY and SVGEGT. The CDR3 length is 16 residues.

In the case of this clonotype: A much larger clone is a single base away; this may be a read error. This chain uses TRBV6-2 or TRBV6-3 with TRBJ1-2, with D unresolved. Germline CDR1 and CDR2: MNHEY and SVGEGT. Trimming shortened V by 5 bases and J by 0 bases, and 7 bases separated the two germline ends. This CDR3 comprises 13 residues. This CDR3 reads CASSRSTNYGYTF. In DNA form, the CDR3 reads TGTGCCAGCAGTAGGAGTACTAACTATGGCTACACCTTC.

Worth noting for this clonotype: A clone one base away is much larger, so this may be a read error. A read error is likely, as this CDR3 ends without the conserved phenylalanine or tryptophan. In DNA form, the CDR3 reads TGTGCCACGCAAGTACTAGCGGGAGGACGAGAGACCCAGTACTTA. Protein product: CATQVLAGGRETQYL. The chain employs TRBV10-3 and TRBJ2-5; 12 bases align to TRBD2. The CDR3 runs 15 residues. Germline lookup yields CDR1 ENHRY and CDR2 SYGVKD. Germline trimming cut 10 bases from V and 4 bases from J; bases unmatched to any gene: 10.

The chain uses TRBV6-2 or TRBV6-3 and TRBJ2-1; D gene uncertain. The V gene's germline CDR1 is MNHEY and CDR2 SVGEGT. V lost 2 bases and J 1 base, leaving 9 bases between the germline ends. CDR3 length: 15 amino acids. The CDR3 loop reads CASSYRNVSYNEQFF. For the CDR3, the DNA is TGTGCCAGCAGTTACAGGAATGTGTCCTACAATGAGCAGTTCTTC.

At least ten counts were recorded for this clonotype. This chain uses TRBV4-2 with TRBJ2-7; 8 nucleotides align to TRBD2. The V segment lost 1 base and the J segment 4 bases; nucleotides outside the gene matches: 12. The CDR3 spans 17 residues. Germline loops: CDR1 LGHNA, CDR2 YNFKEQ. CDR3 coding DNA: TGTGCCAGCAGCCAAGGGGGGGGAGCGGGAGAGGGATACGAGCAGTACTTC. Residues: CASSQGGGAGEGYEQYF.

In its sample, this clonotype was seen once. One junction end does not reproduce the germline sequence, and a read error may be involved. The rearrangement uses TRBV11-2 and TRBJ2-1; D possibly corresponds to TRBD2 (5 bases). Germline values: CDR1 SGHAT, CDR2 FQNNGV. The CDR3 loop spans 14 amino acids. CDR3 sequence (DNA): TGTGCCAGCACCAACCCGGAGGCCTACAGTGAGCAGCTCTTC. It is translated as CASTNPEAYSEQLF.

A single count supports this clonotype. This may come from a read error, since a much larger clone is one base off. V is TRBV12-3 or TRBV12-4 and J is TRBJ1-3; 7 bases map to TRBD1. The J segment lost 8 bases and the V segment lost 5 bases, leaving 18 bases of the junction unmatched. This CDR3 spans 17 amino acids. The CDR3 region is CASSGWTGSSPGDTIYF. The CDR3 nucleotides read TGTGCCAGCAGTGGATGGACAGGTAGCTCGCCGGGAGACACCATATATTTT.

Only a few counts were recorded for this clonotype. With a much larger clone just one base away, this may be a read error. The conserved closing phenylalanine or tryptophan is absent in this CDR3, likely reflecting a read error. V gene TRBV6-1 combines with J gene TRBJ2-3; 13 bases line up with TRBD2. This CDR3 is 15 amino acids long. V shed 4 bases, J shed 4 bases, and the junction held 2 bases outside the gene matches. The V gene's germline CDR1 is MNHNS and CDR2 SASEGT. CDR3 in DNA: TGTGCCAGCAGTGGGACTAGCGGGAGCTCAGATACGCAGTATATT. As protein: CASSGTSGSSDTQYI.

Comment on this clonotype: A much larger clone differs by one base, so this may be a read error. V usage is TRBV12-3 or TRBV12-4 and J usage is TRBJ2-3; 9 positions match TRBD2. The CDR3 length is 14 residues. CDR3 loop: CASSRLAVTDRQYF. In DNA form, the CDR3 reads TGTGCCAGCAGCAGACTAGCGGTAACAGATAGGCAGTATTTT.

The chain uses TRBV11-2 and TRBJ2-7; D is unclear. The V gene lost 3 bases and the J gene lost 7 bases, with 13 bases spanning the gap. The CDR3 extends over 13 amino acids. Germline values: CDR1 SGHAT, CDR2 FQNNGV. The CDR3 is CASSFGVSEEQYF. DNA for the CDR3: TGTGCCAGCAGCTTTGGGGTTTCAGAGGAGCAGTACTTC.

The genes are TRBV10-3 and TRBJ2-4, with TRBD2 as a possible D gene (6 bases). CDR1 ENHRY and CDR2 SYGVKD come from the germline V gene. Trimming took 6 bases from V and 3 from J, leaving 9 bases between them. This CDR3 is built from 13 residues. CDR3 loop: CAIRTEGKNIQYF. The CDR3 DNA reads as TGTGCCATCAGGACGGAGGGCAAAAACATTCAGTACTTC.

A word on this clonotype: This may be a read error: a much more frequent sequence differs by one nucleotide. The V gene is TRBV29-1, the J gene TRBJ2-1; 15 bases match TRBD2. V lost 8 bases to trimming and J lost 12 bases; unmatched junction nucleotides: 11. The length of the CDR3 is 14 residues. Germline CDR1 and CDR2: SQVTM and ANQGSEA. The CDR3 DNA sequence: TGCAGCACTGGACTAGCGGGAGGGGTGATCGGGCAGTTCTTC. Its translation: CSTGLAGGVIGQFF.